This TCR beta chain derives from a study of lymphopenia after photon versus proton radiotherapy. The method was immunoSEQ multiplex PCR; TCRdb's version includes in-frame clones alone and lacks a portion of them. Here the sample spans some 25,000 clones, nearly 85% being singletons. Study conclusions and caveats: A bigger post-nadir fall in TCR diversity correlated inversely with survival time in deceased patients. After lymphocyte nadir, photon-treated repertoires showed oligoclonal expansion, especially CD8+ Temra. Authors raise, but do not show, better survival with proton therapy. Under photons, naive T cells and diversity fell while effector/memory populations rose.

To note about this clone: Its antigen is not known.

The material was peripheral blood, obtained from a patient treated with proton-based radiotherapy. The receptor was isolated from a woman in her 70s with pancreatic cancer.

The CDR3 nucleotides are TGCAGTGCTCTTCAAGACAATGAGCAGTTCTTC. It translates to CSALQDNEQFF. J is TRBJ2-1 and V is TRBV20-1; D is undetermined. CDR1 DFQATT and CDR2 SNEGSKA come from the germline V gene (reference sequence). V shed 5 bases and J shed 5 bases, with 7 bases lying between them. The CDR3 loop spans 11 amino acids.